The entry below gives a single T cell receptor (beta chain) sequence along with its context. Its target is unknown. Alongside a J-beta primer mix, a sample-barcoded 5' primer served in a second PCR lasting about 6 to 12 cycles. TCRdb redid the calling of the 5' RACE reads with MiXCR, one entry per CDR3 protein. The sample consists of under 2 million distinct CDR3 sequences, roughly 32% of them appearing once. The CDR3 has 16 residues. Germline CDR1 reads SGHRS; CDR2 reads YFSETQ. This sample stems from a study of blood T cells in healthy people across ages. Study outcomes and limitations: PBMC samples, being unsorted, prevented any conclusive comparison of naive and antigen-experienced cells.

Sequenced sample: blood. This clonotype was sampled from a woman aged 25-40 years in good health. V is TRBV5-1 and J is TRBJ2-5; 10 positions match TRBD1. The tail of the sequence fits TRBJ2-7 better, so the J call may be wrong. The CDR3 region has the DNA TGCGCCAGCAGCTTTGGGGACCGGGACAGGGGTTACGAGCAGTACTTC. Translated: CASSFGDRDRGYEQYF.